One and the same sample provided the 16 T cell receptor beta chains below, sequenced in a study of graft-versus-host responses after intestinal transplantation. TCRdb keeps only in-frame clones here, not all; method: immunoSEQ multiplex PCR. In the table there are about 12,000 clones, 80% to 95% of which are singletons. Sequencing was performed on PBMCs, taken about 37 months after intestinal transplantation. These receptors originate from a human patient who received an intestinal transplant, so some T cells may come from the graft donor.

The J gene is TRBJ2-2, the V gene TRBV9; no clear D gene. Trimming removed 3 bases from V and 2 bases from J, with 8 bases in between. This CDR3 comprises 14 residues. CDR1 and CDR2 (germline): SGDLS, YYNGEE. Written as DNA, the CDR3 is TGTGCCAGCAGCGCCTGGGGAAACACCGGGGAGCTGTTTTTT. Translating gives CASSAWGNTGELFF.

The chain links TRBV10-2 to TRBJ2-4; 8 bases match TRBD1. The ends lost 2 bases at V and 6 bases at J; junction bases unmatched: 9. This CDR3 is 16 amino acids long. Per the germline V gene, CDR1 is WSHSY and CDR2 is SAAADI. This CDR3 reads CASSEPRTGLGNIQYF. CDR3 coding DNA: TGCGCCAGCAGTGAGCCCCGGACAGGGTTGGGAAACATTCAGTACTTC.

This chain joins TRBV7-9 and TRBJ1-1, with D perhaps TRBD1 (5 bases). The CDR3 is 15 residues long. Germline values: CDR1 SEHNR, CDR2 FQNEAQ (reference sequence). The V and J ends lost 7 bases and 5 bases respectively, with 20 bases between them. The chain's CDR3 is CASKRVPQGRTEAFF. Written as DNA, the CDR3 is TGTGCCAGCAAACGTGTCCCGCAGGGAAGGACTGAAGCTTTCTTT.

J is TRBJ2-4 and V is TRBV5-1; TRBD1 might be the D (6 bases). Germline CDR1 is SGHRS and CDR2 is YFSETQ. This CDR3 has 12 amino acids. Trimming took 0 bases from V and 8 from J, leaving 6 bases between them. CDR3 protein: CASSLEGDIQYF. The CDR3 DNA reads as TGCGCCAGCAGCTTGGAGGGGGACATTCAGTACTTC.

The chain uses TRBV13 and TRBJ2-5; the D is unclear. Germline-derived CDR1 and CDR2 are PRHDT and FYEKMQ (reference sequence). The CDR3 contains 12 residues. Trimming shortened V by 0 bases and J by 4 bases, and 3 bases separated the two germline ends. The CDR3 loop reads CASSLGPETQYF. For the CDR3, the DNA is TGTGCCAGCAGCTTAGGCCCAGAGACCCAGTACTTC.

The chain combines TRBV14 with TRBJ2-7; tentatively, D is TRBD2 (5 bases). The germline CDR1 and CDR2 sequences are SGHDN and FVKESK. The CDR3 has 12 residues. V was trimmed by 1 base and J by 7 bases, leaving 8 bases between them. The CDR3 loop reads CASSQGPGEQYF. The CDR3 coding sequence is TGTGCCAGCAGCCAAGGGCCGGGGGAGCAGTACTTC.

The gene calls are TRBV5-1 and TRBJ1-1; D possibly corresponds to TRBD1 (6 bases). V was trimmed by 4 bases and J by 0 bases, leaving 10 bases between them. The CDR3 sequence is 14 residues long. CDR1 is SGHRS, CDR2 YFSETQ, per germline. The CDR3 bases are TGCGCCAGCAGCCCGGACAGCATGAACACTGAAGCTTTCTTT. Translation: CASSPDSMNTEAFF.

The rearrangement uses TRBV5-4 and TRBJ2-7, with 8 bases identical to TRBD1. This CDR3 comprises 17 residues. Germline CDR1 reads SGHNT; CDR2 reads YYREEE (reference sequence). The ends lost 3 bases at V and 0 bases at J; junction bases unmatched: 11. The CDR3 here is CASSYGVTGVGSYEQYF. CDR3 DNA: TGTGCCAGCAGCTACGGGGTGACAGGGGTTGGCTCCTACGAGCAGTACTTC.

The rearrangement links TRBV7-2 to TRBJ2-7; D unresolved. The CDR3 consists of 14 residues. V was cut by 1 base and J by 2 bases, with 9 bases left in between. Germline CDR1 SGHTA, CDR2 FQGNSA. The CDR3 here is CASSLGPLPYEQYF. CDR3 DNA sequence: TGTGCCAGCAGCTTAGGTCCACTACCCTACGAGCAGTACTTC.

The chain has TRBV10-3 and TRBJ1-6; D is unresolved. This CDR3 region has 14 residues. Germline V gene data show CDR1 as ENHRY and CDR2 as SYGVKD. V shed 4 bases and J shed 5 bases, with 9 bases lying between them. The CDR3 coding sequence is TGTGCCATCAGTGTAACAAGAAATAATTCACCCCTCCACTTT. Amino acid sequence: CAISVTRNNSPLHF.

This clone was found once. The chain is built from TRBV9 and TRBJ2-2; perhaps TRBD1 as D (5 bases). V was cut by 0 bases and J by 6 bases, with 15 bases left in between. The CDR3 is made up of 16 amino acids. Germline V gene lookup returns CDR1 SGDLS and CDR2 YYNGEE. CDR3 nucleotides: TGTGCCAGCAGCGTAGGCAGGGATATCCTTCCCGGGGAGCTGTTTTTT. It codes for CASSVGRDILPGELFF.

V gene TRBV11-1 combines with J gene TRBJ1-1; D is uncertain. The germline V gene encodes CDR1 SGHAT and CDR2 FQDESV (reference sequence). This CDR3 comprises 14 residues. The germline V and J ends were trimmed by 1 base and 2 bases, with 8 bases remaining between them. The CDR3 sequence is CASSLEGRNTEAFF. DNA of the CDR3: TGTGCCAGCAGCTTAGAGGGCCGCAACACTGAAGCTTTCTTT.

The V gene is TRBV6-4, the J gene TRBJ2-5; 10 nucleotides match TRBD1. The CDR3 loop spans 13 amino acids. Germline lookup yields CDR1 MRHNA and CDR2 SNTAGT. V trimming: 6 bases; J trimming: 2 bases; junction bases outside the gene matches: 0. CDR3 in amino acids: CASRDRGQETQYF. CDR3 in DNA: TGTGCCAGCAGGGACAGGGGGCAAGAGACCCAGTACTTC.

This chain joins TRBV28 and TRBJ2-7; no reliable D call. The V gene lost 2 bases and the J gene lost 4 bases, with 6 bases spanning the gap. The CDR3 has 12 amino acids. The germline V gene encodes CDR1 MDHEN and CDR2 SYDVKM. Here the CDR3 DNA reads TGTGCCAGCAGTTTAGGTGGATACGAGCAGTACTTC. Protein product: CASSLGGYEQYF.

The genes are TRBV7-9 and TRBJ1-2, with D tentatively TRBD1 (5 bases). Germline values: CDR1 SEHNR, CDR2 FQNEAQ (reference sequence). The CDR3 loop spans 18 amino acids. Deletions cut 2 bases from V and 4 bases from J, with 23 bases between. For the CDR3, the DNA is TGTGCCAGCAGCTTACGGGGGGGTGACAAGGGACGGACCTATGGCTACACCTTC. This encodes CASSLRGGDKGRTYGYTF.

This clone was detected only once. This chain connects TRBV10-3 to TRBJ2-3; D might be TRBD2 (5 bases). The germline CDR1 and CDR2 sequences are ENHRY and SYGVKD. V lost 8 bases to trimming and J lost 1 base, with 10 bases between them. This CDR3 contains 13 residues. CDR3: CAIGLTGTDTQYF. For the CDR3, the DNA is TGTGCCATCGGACTGACTGGCACAGATACGCAGTATTTT.